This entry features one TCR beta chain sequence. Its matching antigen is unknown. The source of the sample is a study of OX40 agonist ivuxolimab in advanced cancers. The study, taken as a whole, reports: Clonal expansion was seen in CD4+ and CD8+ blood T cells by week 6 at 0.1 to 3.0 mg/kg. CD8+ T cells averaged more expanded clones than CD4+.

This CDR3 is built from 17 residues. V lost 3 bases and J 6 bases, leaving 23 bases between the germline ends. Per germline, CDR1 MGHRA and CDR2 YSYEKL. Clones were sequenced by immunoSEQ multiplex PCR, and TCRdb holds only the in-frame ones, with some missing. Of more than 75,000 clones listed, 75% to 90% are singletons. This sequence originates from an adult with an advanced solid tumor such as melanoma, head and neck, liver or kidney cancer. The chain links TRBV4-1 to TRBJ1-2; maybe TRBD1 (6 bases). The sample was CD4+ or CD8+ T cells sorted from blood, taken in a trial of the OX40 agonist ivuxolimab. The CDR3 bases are TGCGCCAGCAGCCACGCTCTGAGGGGGGGCGGCCAGAATGGCTACACCTTC. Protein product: CASSHALRGGGQNGYTF.